The clone carrying this T cell receptor (beta chain) appeared a single time. Both peripheral blood and punch biopsies of lesional scalp skin were obtained from patients who had alopecia areata. This specimen belongs to a study of CD8+ T cells in alopecia areata. Looked up from germline, CDR1 is MNHNY and CDR2 is SVGAGI (reference sequence). The J segment lost 7 bases and the V segment lost 2 bases, leaving 11 bases of the junction unmatched. The CDR3 is made up of 16 amino acids. Once RNA had been extracted, it was reverse transcribed into cDNA to act as the sequencing template. This table comes from immunoSEQ multiplex PCR, and its TCRdb copy is limited to in-frame clones, with some not included. The table includes about 11,000 clones, around 60% detected once.

J is TRBJ2-1 and V is TRBV6-6; 7 bases align to TRBD1. Sequenced sample: skin. The sequence derives from a human donor with alopecia areata. The CDR3 loop reads CASSYTAGGRGNEQFF. The DNA of the CDR3 is TGTGCCAGCAGTTACACCGCAGGGGGAAGGGGAAATGAGCAGTTCTTC.